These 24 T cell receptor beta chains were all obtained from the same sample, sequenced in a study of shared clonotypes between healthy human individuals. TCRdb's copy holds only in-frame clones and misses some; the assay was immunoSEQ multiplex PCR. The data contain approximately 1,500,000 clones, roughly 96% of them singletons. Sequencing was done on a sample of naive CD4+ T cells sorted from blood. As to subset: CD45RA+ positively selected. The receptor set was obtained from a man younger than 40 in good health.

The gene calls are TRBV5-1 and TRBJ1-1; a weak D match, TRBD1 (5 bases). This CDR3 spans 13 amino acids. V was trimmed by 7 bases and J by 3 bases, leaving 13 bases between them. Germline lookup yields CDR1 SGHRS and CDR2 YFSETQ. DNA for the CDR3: TGCGCCAGCCGACGGGGGGTGGACACTGAAGCTTTCTTT. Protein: CASRRGVDTEAFF.

CDR3 coding DNA: TGTGCCAGCAGCCCTCAGAGCACAGATACGCAGTATTTT. This sequence encodes CASSPQSTDTQYF. This chain connects TRBV5-6 to TRBJ2-3; D is ambiguous. The CDR3 covers 13 residues. Germline values: CDR1 SGHDT, CDR2 YYEEEE. V shed 4 bases and J shed 0 bases, with 6 bases lying between them.

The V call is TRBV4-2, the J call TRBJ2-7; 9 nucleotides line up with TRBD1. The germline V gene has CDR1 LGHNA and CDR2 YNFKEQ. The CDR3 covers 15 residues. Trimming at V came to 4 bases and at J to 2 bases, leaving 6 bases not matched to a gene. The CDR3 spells CASSLDRGMPYEQYF. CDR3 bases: TGTGCCAGCAGCCTAGACAGGGGGATGCCCTACGAGCAGTACTTC.

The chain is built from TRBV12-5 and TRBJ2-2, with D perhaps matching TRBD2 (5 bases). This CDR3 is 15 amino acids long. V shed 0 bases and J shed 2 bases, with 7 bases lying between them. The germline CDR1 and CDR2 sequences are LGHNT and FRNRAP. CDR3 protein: CASGLVGSNTGELFF. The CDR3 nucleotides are TGTGCTAGTGGTTTGGTTGGGAGTAACACCGGGGAGCTGTTTTTT.

CDR3 nucleotide sequence: TGCAGCGTTGGTGGGGGCGGGGGGGAGACCCAGTACTTC. This encodes CSVGGGGGETQYF. The chain employs TRBV29-1 and TRBJ2-5, with 8 bases lining up with TRBD2. The germline CDR1 and CDR2 sequences are SQVTM and ANQGSEA. The ends lost 4 bases at V and 5 bases at J; junction bases unmatched: 6. This CDR3 region has 13 residues.

The CDR3 DNA reads TGTGCCAGTAGGGACAGAGATAATGAAAAACTGTTTTTT. It codes for CASRDRDNEKLFF. The chain joins TRBV28 to TRBJ1-4; 7 nucleotides match TRBD1. Per germline, CDR1 MDHEN and CDR2 SYDVKM. The ends lost 9 bases at V and 4 bases at J; junction bases unmatched: 5. The CDR3 contains 13 residues.

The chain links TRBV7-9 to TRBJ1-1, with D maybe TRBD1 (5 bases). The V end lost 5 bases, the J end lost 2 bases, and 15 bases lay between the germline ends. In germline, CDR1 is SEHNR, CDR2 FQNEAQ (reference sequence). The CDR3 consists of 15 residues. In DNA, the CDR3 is TGTGCCAGCAGCCTTCCCGCAGGGATTAACACTGAAGCTTTCTTT. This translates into CASSLPAGINTEAFF.

The CDR3 sequence: CASSVGHDWGHNEQFF. CDR3 in DNA: TGTGCCAGCAGCGTAGGGCACGACTGGGGCCACAATGAGCAGTTCTTC. This chain uses TRBV9 with TRBJ2-1; possible D gene TRBD1, 5 bases. Germline V CDR1 and CDR2: SGDLS, YYNGEE. V was shortened by 0 bases and J by 5 bases, with 15 bases between the two germline ends. The CDR3 consists of 16 residues. The full variable domain, rest sourced from reference TRBV9 and TRBJ2-1, is DSGVTQTPKHLITATGQRVTLRCSPRSGDLSVYWYQQSLDQGLQFLIQYYNGEERAKGNILERFSAQQFPDLHSELNLSSLELGDSALYFCASSVGHDWGHNEQFFGPGTRLTVL.

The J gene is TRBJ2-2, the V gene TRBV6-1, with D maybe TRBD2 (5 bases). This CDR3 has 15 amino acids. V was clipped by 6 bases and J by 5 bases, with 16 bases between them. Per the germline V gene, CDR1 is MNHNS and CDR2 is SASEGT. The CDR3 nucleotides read TGTGCCAGCAGCCTCGGGCGAGGGAAAACCGGGGAGCTGTTTTTT. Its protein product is CASSLGRGKTGELFF.

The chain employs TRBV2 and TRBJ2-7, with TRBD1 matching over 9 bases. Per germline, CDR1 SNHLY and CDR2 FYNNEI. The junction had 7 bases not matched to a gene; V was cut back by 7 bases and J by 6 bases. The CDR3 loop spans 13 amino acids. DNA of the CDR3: TGTGCCAGCATTAGGACAGGGGTTGGCGAGCAGTACTTC. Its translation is CASIRTGVGEQYF. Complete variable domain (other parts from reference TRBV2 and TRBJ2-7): EPEVTQTPSHQVTQMGQEVILRCVPISNHLYFYWYRQILGQKVEFLVSFYNNEISEKSEIFDDQFSVERPDGSNFTLKIRSTKLEDSAMYFCASIRTGVGEQYFGPGTRLTVT.

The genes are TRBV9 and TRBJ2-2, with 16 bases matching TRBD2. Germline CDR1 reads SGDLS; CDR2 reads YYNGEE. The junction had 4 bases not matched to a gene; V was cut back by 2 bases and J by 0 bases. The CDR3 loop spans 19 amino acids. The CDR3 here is CASSVVGLAGGANTGELFF. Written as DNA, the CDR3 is TGTGCCAGCAGCGTGGTGGGACTAGCGGGAGGGGCGAACACCGGGGAGCTGTTTTTT.

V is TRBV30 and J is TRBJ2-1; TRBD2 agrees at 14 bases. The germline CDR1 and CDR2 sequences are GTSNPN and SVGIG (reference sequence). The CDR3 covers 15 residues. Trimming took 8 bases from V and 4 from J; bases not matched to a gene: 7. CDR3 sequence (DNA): TGTGCCACCCAAGGGACTAGCGGGAGTTACAATGAGCAGTTCTTC. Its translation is CATQGTSGSYNEQFF.

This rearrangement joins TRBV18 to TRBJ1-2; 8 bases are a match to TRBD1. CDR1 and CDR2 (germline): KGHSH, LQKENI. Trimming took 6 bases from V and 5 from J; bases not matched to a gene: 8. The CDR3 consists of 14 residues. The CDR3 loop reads CASSHDRGFYGYTF. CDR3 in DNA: TGTGCCAGCTCGCACGACAGGGGTTTTTATGGCTACACCTTC.

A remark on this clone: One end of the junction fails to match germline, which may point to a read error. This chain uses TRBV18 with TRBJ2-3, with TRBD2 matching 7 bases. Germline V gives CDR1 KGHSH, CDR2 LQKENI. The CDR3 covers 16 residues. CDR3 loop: CASSPPTGRMSDTQYF. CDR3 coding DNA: TGTGCCAGCTCCCCACCGACCGGGAGGATGTCAGATACGCAGTATTTT.

The CDR3 DNA reads TGTGCCAGCAGCCAAGACCAACTTTACAATGAGCAGTTCTTC. Its translation is CASSQDQLYNEQFF. This chain joins TRBV4-2 and TRBJ2-1; no clear D gene. Looked up from germline, CDR1 is LGHNA and CDR2 is YNFKEQ. This CDR3 region has 14 residues. Trimming left V 0 bases short and J 4 bases short, with 7 bases between.

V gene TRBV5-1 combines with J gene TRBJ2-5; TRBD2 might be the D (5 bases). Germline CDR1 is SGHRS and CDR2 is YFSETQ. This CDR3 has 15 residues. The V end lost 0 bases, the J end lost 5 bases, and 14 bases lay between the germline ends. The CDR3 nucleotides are TGCGCCAGCAGCTTGGAAGGTCCGGGGTCGGAGACCCAGTACTTC. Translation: CASSLEGPGSETQYF.

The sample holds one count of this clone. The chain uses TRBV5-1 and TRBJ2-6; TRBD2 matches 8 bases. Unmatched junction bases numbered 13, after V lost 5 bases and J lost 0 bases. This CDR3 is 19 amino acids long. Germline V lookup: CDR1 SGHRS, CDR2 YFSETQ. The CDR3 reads CASSRGGGTVRSGANVLTF. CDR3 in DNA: TGCGCCAGCAGTCGGGGGGGCGGGACGGTCCGCTCTGGGGCCAACGTCCTGACTTTC.

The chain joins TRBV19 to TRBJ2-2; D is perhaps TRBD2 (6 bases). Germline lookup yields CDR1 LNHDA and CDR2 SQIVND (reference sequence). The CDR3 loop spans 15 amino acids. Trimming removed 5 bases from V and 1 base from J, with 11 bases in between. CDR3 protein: CASSVPGLNTGELFF. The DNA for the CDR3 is TGTGCCAGTAGTGTACCGGGACTGAACACCGGGGAGCTGTTTTTT.

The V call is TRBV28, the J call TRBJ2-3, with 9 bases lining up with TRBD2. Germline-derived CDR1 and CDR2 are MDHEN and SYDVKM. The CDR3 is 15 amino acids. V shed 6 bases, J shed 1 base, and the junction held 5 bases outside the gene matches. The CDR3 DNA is TGTGCCAGCAGAGCACCTAGCGGGGGCACAGATACGCAGTATTTT. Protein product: CASRAPSGGTDTQYF.

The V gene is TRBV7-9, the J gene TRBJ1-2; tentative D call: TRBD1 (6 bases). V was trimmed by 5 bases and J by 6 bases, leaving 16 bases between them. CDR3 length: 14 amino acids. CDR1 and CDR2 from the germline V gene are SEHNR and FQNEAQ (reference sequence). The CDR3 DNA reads TGTGCCAGCAGCCCATCTGGGGGGGCTGATGGCTACACCTTC. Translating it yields CASSPSGGADGYTF.

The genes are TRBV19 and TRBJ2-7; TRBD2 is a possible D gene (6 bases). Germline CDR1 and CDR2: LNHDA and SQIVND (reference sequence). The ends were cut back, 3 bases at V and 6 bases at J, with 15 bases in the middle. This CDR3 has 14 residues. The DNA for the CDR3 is TGTGCCAGTAGTATTATGGGGACTCGGGGCGAGCAGTACTTC. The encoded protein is CASSIMGTRGEQYF.

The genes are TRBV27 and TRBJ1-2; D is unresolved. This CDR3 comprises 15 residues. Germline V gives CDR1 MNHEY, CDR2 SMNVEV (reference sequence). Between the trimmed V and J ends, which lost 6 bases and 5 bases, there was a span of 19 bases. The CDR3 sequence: CASRPRLTLQYGYTF. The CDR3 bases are TGTGCCAGCAGGCCTCGACTGACACTCCAGTATGGCTACACCTTC.

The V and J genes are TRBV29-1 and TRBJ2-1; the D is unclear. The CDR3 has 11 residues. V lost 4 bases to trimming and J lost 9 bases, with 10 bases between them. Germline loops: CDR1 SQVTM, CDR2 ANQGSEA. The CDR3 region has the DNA TGCAGCGTTGCTCCGTTTGGTGAGCAGTTCTTC. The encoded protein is CSVAPFGEQFF.

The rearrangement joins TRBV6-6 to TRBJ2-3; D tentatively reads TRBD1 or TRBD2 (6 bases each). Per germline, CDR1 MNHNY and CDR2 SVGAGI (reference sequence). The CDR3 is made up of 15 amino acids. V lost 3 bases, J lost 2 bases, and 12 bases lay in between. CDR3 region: CASSYGGTNTDTQYF. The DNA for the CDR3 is TGTGCCAGCAGTTATGGGGGGACAAACACAGATACGCAGTATTTT.